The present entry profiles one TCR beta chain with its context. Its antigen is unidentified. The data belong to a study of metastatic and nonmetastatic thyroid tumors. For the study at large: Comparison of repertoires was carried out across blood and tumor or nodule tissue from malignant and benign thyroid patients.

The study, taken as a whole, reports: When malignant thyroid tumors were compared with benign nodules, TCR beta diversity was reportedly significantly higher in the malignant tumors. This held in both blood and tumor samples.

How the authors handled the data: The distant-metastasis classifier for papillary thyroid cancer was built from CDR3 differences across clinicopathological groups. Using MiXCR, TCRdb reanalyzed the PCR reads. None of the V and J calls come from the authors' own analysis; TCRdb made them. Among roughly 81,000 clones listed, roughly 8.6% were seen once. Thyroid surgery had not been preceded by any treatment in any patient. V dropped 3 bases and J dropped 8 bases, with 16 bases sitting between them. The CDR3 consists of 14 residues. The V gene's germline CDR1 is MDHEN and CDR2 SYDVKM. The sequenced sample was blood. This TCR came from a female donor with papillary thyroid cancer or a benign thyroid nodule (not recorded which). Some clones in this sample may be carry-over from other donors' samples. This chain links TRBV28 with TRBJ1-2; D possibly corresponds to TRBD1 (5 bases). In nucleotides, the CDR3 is TGTGCCAGCAGTTTGGGGGGACCAGTTCGAGGCTACACCTTC. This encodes CASSLGGPVRGYTF.